This T cell receptor beta chain was sequenced in a study of radiotherapy plus CTLA-4 blockade in lung cancer. Whole-study findings and limits: Expansion of tumor-derived TCR clones was observed in blood after radiotherapy plus ipilimumab.

This CDR3 comprises 13 residues. V was cut by 4 bases and J by 5 bases, with 12 bases left in between. Germline V CDR1 and CDR2: LNHDA, SQIVND (reference sequence). Only a few counts were recorded for this clone. Its antigen is unidentified. Profiling relied on immunoSEQ multiplex PCR, and the TCRdb table lists in-frame clones only, not all of them. The table has about 97,000 clones, approximately 72% seen once. This TCR was recovered from a human donor with non-small cell lung cancer who had a partial response to radiotherapy plus ipilimumab. Some clones in this sample may be carry-over from other donors' samples. The V and J genes are TRBV19 and TRBJ2-7, with no clear D. Specimen: peripheral blood, collected from a patient treated with radiotherapy plus ipilimumab. The CDR3 sequence is CASSKTEWDEQYF. The CDR3 nucleotides read TGTGCCAGTAGTAAGACGGAGTGGGACGAGCAGTACTTC.